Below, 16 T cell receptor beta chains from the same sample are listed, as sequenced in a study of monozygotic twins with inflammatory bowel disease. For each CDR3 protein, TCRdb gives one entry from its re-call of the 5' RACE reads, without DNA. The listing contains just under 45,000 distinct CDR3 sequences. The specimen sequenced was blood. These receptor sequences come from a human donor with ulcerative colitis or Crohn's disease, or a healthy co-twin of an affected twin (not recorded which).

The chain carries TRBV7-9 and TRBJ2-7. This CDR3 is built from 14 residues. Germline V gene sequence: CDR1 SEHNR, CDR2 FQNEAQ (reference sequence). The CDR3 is CASSLSGRPYEQYF.

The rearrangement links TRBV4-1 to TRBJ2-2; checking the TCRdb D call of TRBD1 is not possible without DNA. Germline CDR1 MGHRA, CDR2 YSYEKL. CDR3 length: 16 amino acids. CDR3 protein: CASSRLGQLNTGELFF.

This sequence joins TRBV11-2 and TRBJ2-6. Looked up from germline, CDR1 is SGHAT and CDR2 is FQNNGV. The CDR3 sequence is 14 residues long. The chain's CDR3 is CASSLYSGANVLTF. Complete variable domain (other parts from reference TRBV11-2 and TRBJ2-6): EAGVAQSPRYKIIEKRQSVAFWCNPISGHATLYWYQQILGQGPKLLIQFQNNGVVDDSQLPKDRFSAERLKGVDSTLKIQPAKLEDSAVYLCASSLYSGANVLTFGAGSRLTVL.

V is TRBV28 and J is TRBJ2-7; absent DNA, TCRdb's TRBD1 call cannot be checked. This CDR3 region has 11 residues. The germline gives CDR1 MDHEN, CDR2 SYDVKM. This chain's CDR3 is CASNSGHEQYF. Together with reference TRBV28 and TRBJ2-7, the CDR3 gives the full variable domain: DVKVTQSSRYLVKRTGEKVFLECVQDMDHENMFWYRQDPGLGLRLIYFSYDVKMKEKGDIPEGYSVSREKKERFSLILESASTNQTSMYLCASNSGHEQYFGPGTRLTVT.

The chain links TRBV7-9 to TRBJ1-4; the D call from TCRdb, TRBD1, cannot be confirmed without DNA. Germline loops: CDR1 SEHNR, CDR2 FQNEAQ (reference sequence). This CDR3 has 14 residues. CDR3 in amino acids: CASGGRGAYEKLFF.

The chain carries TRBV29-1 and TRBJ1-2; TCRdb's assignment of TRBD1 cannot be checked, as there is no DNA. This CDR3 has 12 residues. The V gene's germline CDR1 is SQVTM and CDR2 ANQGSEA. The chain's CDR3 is CSARQGSYGYTF.

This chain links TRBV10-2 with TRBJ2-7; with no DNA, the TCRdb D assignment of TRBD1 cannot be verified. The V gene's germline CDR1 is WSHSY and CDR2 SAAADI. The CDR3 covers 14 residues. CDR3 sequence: CASSGSPLSYEQYF.

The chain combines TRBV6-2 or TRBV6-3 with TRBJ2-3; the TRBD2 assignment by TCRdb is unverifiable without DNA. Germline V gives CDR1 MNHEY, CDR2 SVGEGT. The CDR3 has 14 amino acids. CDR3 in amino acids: CASSYRAGGDTQYF.

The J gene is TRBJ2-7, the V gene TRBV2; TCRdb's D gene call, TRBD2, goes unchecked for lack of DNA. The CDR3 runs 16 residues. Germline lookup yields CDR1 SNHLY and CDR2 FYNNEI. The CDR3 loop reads CASSAGSSGRSYEQYF.

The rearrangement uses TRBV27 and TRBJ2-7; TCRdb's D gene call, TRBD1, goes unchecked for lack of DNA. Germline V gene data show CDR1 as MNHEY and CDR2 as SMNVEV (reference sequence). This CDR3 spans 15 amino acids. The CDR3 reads CASSPSTGNSYEQYF.

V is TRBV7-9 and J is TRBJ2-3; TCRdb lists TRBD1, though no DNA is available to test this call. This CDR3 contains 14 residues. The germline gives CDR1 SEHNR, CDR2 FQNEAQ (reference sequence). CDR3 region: CASSIDWTADTQYF.

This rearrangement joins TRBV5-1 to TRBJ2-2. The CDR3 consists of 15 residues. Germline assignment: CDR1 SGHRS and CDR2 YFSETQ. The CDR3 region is CASSLPEKDTGELFF.

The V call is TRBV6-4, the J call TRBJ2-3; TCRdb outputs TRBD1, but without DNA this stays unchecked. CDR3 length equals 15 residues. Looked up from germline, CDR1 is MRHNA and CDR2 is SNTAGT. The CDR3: CASSGEHGATDTQYF.

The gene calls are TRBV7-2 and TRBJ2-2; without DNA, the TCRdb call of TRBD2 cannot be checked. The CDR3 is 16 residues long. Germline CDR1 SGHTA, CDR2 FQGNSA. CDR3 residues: CASSRGLALNTGELFF.

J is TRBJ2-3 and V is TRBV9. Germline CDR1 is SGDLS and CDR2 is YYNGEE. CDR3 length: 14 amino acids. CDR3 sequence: CASSISDATDTQYF.

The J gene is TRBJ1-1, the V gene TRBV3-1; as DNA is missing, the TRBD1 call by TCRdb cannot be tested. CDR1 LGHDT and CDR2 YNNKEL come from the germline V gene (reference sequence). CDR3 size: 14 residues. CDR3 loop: CASSQANRGTEAFF.